These 27 T cell receptor beta chains came from one sample sequenced in a study of blood T cells in healthy people across ages. Sample-barcoded 5' priming and a J-beta primer mix drove a second PCR of about 6 to 12 cycles. From the 5' RACE reads, TCRdb called clonotypes with MiXCR, one entry per CDR3 protein. The sample includes fewer than 1,200,000 distinct CDR3 sequences, almost 25% of them seen just once. These same data were also listed under a study on T cells of mothers and their children.

Specimen: blood. The receptors were sampled from a girl aged 2-10 years in good health.

This chain uses TRBV2 with TRBJ2-1; D is ambiguous. Trimming took 8 bases from V and 6 from J, leaving 14 bases between them. The germline V gene has CDR1 SNHLY and CDR2 FYNNEI. The CDR3 covers 13 residues. CDR3 bases: TGTGCCAGCTCTTTGTCCCTAGTCAATGAGCAGTTCTTC. It encodes CASSLSLVNEQFF.

This clonotype turned up a few times. J is TRBJ2-1 and V is TRBV11-3; TRBD2 is a possible D gene (5 bases). The germline V and J ends were trimmed by 2 bases and 0 bases, with 11 bases remaining between them. Germline V lookup: CDR1 SGHNT, CDR2 YENEEA. The CDR3 totals 16 residues. The chain's CDR3 is CASSLRSSGSYNEQFF. The CDR3 DNA follows: TGTGCCAGCAGCTTACGATCAAGCGGCTCCTACAATGAGCAGTTCTTC.

V gene TRBV13 combines with J gene TRBJ1-2; perhaps TRBD1 as D (5 bases). CDR3 size: 12 residues. Trimming removed 3 bases from V and 8 bases from J, with 10 bases in between. Germline CDR1 PRHDT, CDR2 FYEKMQ (reference sequence). The CDR3 loop is CASSFKPGGYTF. The CDR3 region has the DNA TGTGCCAGCAGCTTTAAACCAGGGGGCTACACCTTC.

This clonotype has a handful of counts. The V and J genes are TRBV12-3 or TRBV12-4 and TRBJ2-5; a weak D match, TRBD2 (5 bases). TRBJ2-7 matches the DNA end more closely, so the J call is doubtful. This CDR3 spans 14 amino acids. CDR3 in amino acids: CASSPQKGGYEQYF. CDR3 bases: TGTGCCAGCAGTCCCCAGAAGGGCGGGTACGAGCAGTACTTC.

The chain carries TRBV6-6 and TRBJ1-2, with TRBD1 identical over 9 bases. The CDR3 is made up of 17 amino acids. Germline V CDR1 and CDR2: MNHNY, SVGAGI (reference sequence). Trimming took 2 bases from V and 8 from J; bases not matched to a gene: 15. Here the CDR3 reads CASSYGESGQGVGGYTF. The CDR3 region has the DNA TGTGCCAGCAGTTACGGAGAATCGGGACAGGGTGTAGGGGGCTACACCTTC.

This clonotype showed up just a few times. V and J are TRBV15 and TRBJ2-3; D is unresolved. Germline loops: CDR1 LNHNV, CDR2 YYDKDF (reference sequence). Trimming left V 0 bases short and J 2 bases short, with 6 bases between. The CDR3 covers 14 residues. CDR3 amino acids: CATSRDPNTDTQYF. CDR3 sequence (DNA): TGTGCCACCAGCAGAGATCCCAACACAGATACGCAGTATTTT.

The chain couples TRBV2 to TRBJ2-6, with 8 bases identical to TRBD2. The CDR3 loop spans 18 amino acids. CDR1 and CDR2 from the germline V gene are SNHLY and FYNNEI. V lost 8 bases and J lost 0; bases outside the gene matches: 12. In DNA, the CDR3 is TGTGCCAGCTCAGAACCGGGACTAGGCGGCTCTGGGGCCAACGTCCTGACTTTC. Translating gives CASSEPGLGGSGANVLTF.

The V gene is TRBV27, the J gene TRBJ2-3; no clear D. V lost 4 bases and J lost 2, with 10 bases in between. The CDR3 spans 14 residues. Germline-derived CDR1 and CDR2 are MNHEY and SMNVEV (reference sequence). The CDR3 sequence is CASSWGRDTDTQYF. CDR3 DNA sequence: TGTGCCAGCAGTTGGGGAAGGGACACAGATACGCAGTATTTT.

This clonotype was observed a handful of times. This CDR3 is CSASWPEYGMAFF. The CDR3, as DNA: TGCAGTGCTAGTTGGCCCGAATATGGAATGGCTTTCTTT. The chain is built from TRBV20-1 and TRBJ1-1; D is uncertain. The CDR3 consists of 13 residues. The germline gives CDR1 DFQATT, CDR2 SNEGSKA (reference sequence). V lost 3 bases, J lost 11 bases, and 19 bases lay in between.

This clonotype was seen a few times. This chain links TRBV28 with TRBJ2-7; D may be TRBD2 (5 bases). The germline V gene encodes CDR1 MDHEN and CDR2 SYDVKM. V shed 1 base and J shed 7 bases, with 17 bases lying between them. The CDR3 covers 15 residues. CDR3 sequence reads: CASSLYGGNPGEQYF. Here the CDR3 DNA reads TGTGCCAGCAGTTTATATGGCGGCAACCCGGGGGAGCAGTACTTC.

This clonotype was detected only a few times. The chain links TRBV28 to TRBJ2-7; D is undetermined. V lost 2 bases, J lost 3 bases, and 14 bases lay in between. From germline, CDR1 is MDHEN and CDR2 SYDVKM. The CDR3 runs to 15 residues. For the CDR3, the DNA is TGTGCCAGCAGTTTAGGTTCGCCCAAGGACTACGAGCAGTACTTC. Amino acids: CASSLGSPKDYEQYF.

This chain links TRBV20-1 with TRBJ2-3; D may be TRBD2 (6 bases). The CDR3 spans 12 residues. Deletions cut 6 bases from V and 8 bases from J, with 15 bases between. The germline V gene encodes CDR1 DFQATT and CDR2 SNEGSKA (reference sequence). This chain's CDR3 is CSAPIAAGTQYF. The CDR3 region has the DNA TGCAGTGCCCCGATCGCAGCGGGTACGCAGTATTTT.

The chain carries TRBV20-1 and TRBJ1-4, with a weak D call TRBD1 (5 bases). Deletions cut 1 base from V and 4 bases from J, with 19 bases between. Germline CDR1 and CDR2: DFQATT and SNEGSKA (reference sequence). The length of the CDR3 is 17 residues. In nucleotides, the CDR3 is TGCAGTGCTAGAGGCGCAGATCGACAGCGGATTAATGAAAAACTGTTTTTT. Its translation is CSARGADRQRINEKLFF.

This rearrangement joins TRBV18 to TRBJ2-3, with 10 nucleotides matching TRBD2. The germline V gene has CDR1 KGHSH and CDR2 LQKENI. V trimming: 4 bases; J trimming: 1 base; junction bases outside the gene matches: 5. The length of the CDR3 is 16 residues. The CDR3 DNA follows: TGTGCCAGCTCACTTTCTAGCGGGGGAGGCACAGATACGCAGTATTTT. Translation: CASSLSSGGGTDTQYF.

With regard to this clonotype: The conserved phenylalanine or tryptophan normally closing the CDR3 is absent here, so this likely arose from a read error. The V gene is TRBV29-1, the J gene TRBJ1-1, with D possibly being TRBD1 (6 bases). Trimming pared 1 base from V and 1 base from J, leaving 13 bases between. Germline V gene lookup returns CDR1 SQVTM and CDR2 ANQGSEA. CDR3 length equals 15 residues. Here the CDR3 DNA reads TGCAGCGTTGAAGGGCGCCAGGGGTCGAACACTGAAGCTTTCTCT. Its protein product is CSVEGRQGSNTEAFS.

This clonotype has only a few counts. V usage is TRBV5-1 and J usage is TRBJ2-3; 8 bases match TRBD2. Trimming took 7 bases from V and 4 from J; bases not matched to a gene: 8. This CDR3 region has 14 residues. CDR1 and CDR2 (germline): SGHRS, YFSETQ. The CDR3 spells CASLASGSADTQYF. In DNA form, the CDR3 reads TGCGCCAGCCTAGCCAGCGGGAGCGCAGATACGCAGTATTTT. The whole variable domain, filled in from reference TRBV5-1 and TRBJ2-3, reads KAGVTQTPRYLIKTRGQQVTLSCSPISGHRSVSWYQQTPGQGLQFLFEYFSETQRNKGNFPGRFSGRQFSNSRSEMNVSTLELGDSALYLCASLASGSADTQYFGPGTRLTVL.

The V call is TRBV7-9, the J call TRBJ1-1; tentatively, D is TRBD1 (6 bases). This CDR3 is 15 amino acids long. CDR1 SEHNR and CDR2 FQNEAQ come from the germline V gene (reference sequence). The V end lost 7 bases, the J end lost 5 bases, and 20 bases lay between the germline ends. The CDR3 DNA follows: TGTGCCAGCACCTTTAGTGGGGGCAGGGGTACTGAAGCTTTCTTT. It is translated as CASTFSGGRGTEAFF. The variable domain in full, completed from reference TRBV7-9 and TRBJ1-1, reads DTGVSQNPRHKITKRGQNVTFRCDPISEHNRLYWYRQTLGQGPEFLTYFQNEAQLEKSRLLSDRFSAERPKGSFSTLEIQRTEQGDSAMYLCASTFSGGRGTEAFFGQGTRLTVV.

J is TRBJ2-3 and V is TRBV11-2; a possible D gene is TRBD2 (6 bases). There are 16 residues in the CDR3. The germline V and J ends were trimmed by 1 base and 6 bases, with 17 bases remaining between them. Germline assignment: CDR1 SGHAT and CDR2 FQNNGV. CDR3 loop: CASSLGLALSRDTQYF. The CDR3 DNA follows: TGTGCCAGCAGCTTAGGCCTAGCGCTTAGCAGGGATACGCAGTATTTT.

This clonotype was counted a few times. V and J are TRBV29-1 and TRBJ2-2, with TRBD2 matching over 10 bases. The CDR3 is 13 residues long. Germline V gene sequence: CDR1 SQVTM, CDR2 ANQGSEA. V lost 7 bases and J lost 4; bases outside the gene matches: 3. CDR3: CSAGLAATGELFF. DNA of the CDR3: TGCAGCGCTGGACTAGCGGCCACCGGGGAGCTGTTTTTT.

This chain joins TRBV6-6 and TRBJ2-5, with 7 bases fitting TRBD2. The germline gives CDR1 MNHNY, CDR2 SVGAGI (reference sequence). This CDR3 comprises 14 residues. With 8 bases clipped from V and 5 bases from J, the junction kept 11 bases outside the gene matches. The CDR3, as DNA: TGTGCCAGCTACTCTGGGGGGGAGGAGGAGACCCAGTACTTC. This codes for CASYSGGEEETQYF.

V gene TRBV2 combines with J gene TRBJ2-1; TRBD2 matches at 10 bases. Unmatched junction bases numbered 4, after V lost 2 bases and J lost 6 bases. Germline-derived CDR1 and CDR2 are SNHLY and FYNNEI. This CDR3 contains 15 residues. CDR3 residues: CASSEKGLARNEQFF. The DNA for the CDR3 is TGTGCCAGCAGTGAAAAGGGACTAGCGCGCAATGAGCAGTTCTTC. Supplemented by reference TRBV2 and TRBJ2-1, the full variable domain reads EPEVTQTPSHQVTQMGQEVILRCVPISNHLYFYWYRQILGQKVEFLVSFYNNEISEKSEIFDDQFSVERPDGSNFTLKIRSTKLEDSAMYFCASSEKGLARNEQFFGPGTRLTVL.

The chain combines TRBV20-1 with TRBJ2-3; D not certain. Trimming left V 0 bases short and J 6 bases short, with 16 bases between. From germline, CDR1 is DFQATT and CDR2 SNEGSKA (reference sequence). The CDR3 spans 15 residues. The CDR3 bases are TGCAGTGCTAGAGATGGTAATTCGTACGGGGATACGCAGTATTTT. Translating gives CSARDGNSYGDTQYF.

This clonotype was seen more than once but under ten times. This chain uses TRBV27 with TRBJ1-5; D unclear. This CDR3 contains 13 residues. The germline CDR1 and CDR2 sequences are MNHEY and SMNVEV (reference sequence). V lost 8 bases and J lost 5, with 13 bases in between. CDR3 nucleotides: TGTGCCAGCCGGGTAGATGTGTATCAGCCCCAGCATTTT. Encoded protein: CASRVDVYQPQHF.

This clonotype has just a few counts. This sequence joins TRBV4-1 and TRBJ1-3; no reliable D call. CDR3 length: 16 amino acids. The V end lost 6 bases, the J end lost 0 bases, and 15 bases lay between the germline ends. From germline, CDR1 is MGHRA and CDR2 YSYEKL. DNA for the CDR3: TGCGCCAGCAGTCAATCGACCGATTCCTCTGGAAACACCATATATTTT. Its protein is CASSQSTDSSGNTIYF.

This clonotype was counted once. The rearrangement links TRBV7-3 to TRBJ2-1; the match to TRBD1 covers 10 bases. CDR1 is SGHTA and CDR2 is FQGTGA in the germline V gene. The CDR3 is 15 residues long. V lost 8 bases, J lost 9 bases, and 13 bases stayed unmatched. CDR3 bases: TGTGCCAGCGACCGGGGACAGGGGAAGGCGGCTGAGCAGTTCTTC. It yields the protein CASDRGQGKAAEQFF.

This chain connects TRBV5-1 to TRBJ2-7; TRBD2 aligns across 7 bases. The CDR3 consists of 18 residues. V gave up 2 bases and J gave up 1 base; unmatched junction bases: 15. Germline CDR1 is SGHRS and CDR2 is YFSETQ. Written as DNA, the CDR3 is TGCGCCAGCAGCTTTGGGGTGCGGGAGACCGGTATGTCCTACGAGCAGTACTTC. This encodes CASSFGVRETGMSYEQYF.

V gene TRBV5-1 combines with J gene TRBJ2-3; D is unresolved. This CDR3 comprises 13 residues. V was cut by 0 bases and J by 6 bases, with 8 bases left in between. Germline assignment: CDR1 SGHRS and CDR2 YFSETQ. CDR3 region: CASSLGWADTQYF. The CDR3 coding sequence is TGCGCCAGCAGCTTGGGTTGGGCGGATACGCAGTATTTT.